Below, 19 T cell receptor beta chains from the same sample are listed, as sequenced in a study of blood T cell repertoires in COVID-19. Produced via immunoSEQ multiplex PCR; TCRdb's table is partial and in-frame only. The sample has about 200,000 clones, approximately 90% seen once. The sequencing sample was made of PBMCs or T cells enriched from blood (not recorded which). The receptor set was obtained from a man aged 25-40 years who had recovered from COVID-19.

This chain joins TRBV6-2 or TRBV6-3 and TRBJ2-3; the D gene is possibly TRBD2 (5 bases). Germline V gene sequence: CDR1 MNHEY, CDR2 SVGEGT. V was clipped by 5 bases and J by 5 bases, with 17 bases between them. The CDR3 consists of 15 residues. CDR3 in DNA: TGTGCCAGCAGTCGGAGCGGAAGATGGGAAGATACGCAGTATTTT. Amino acids: CASSRSGRWEDTQYF.

The chain couples TRBV7-2 to TRBJ2-3; D perhaps matches TRBD2 (5 bases). The V gene lost 4 bases and the J gene lost 7 bases, with 18 bases spanning the gap. Germline V CDR1 and CDR2: SGHTA, FQGNSA. This CDR3 is 15 amino acids long. The CDR3 region is CASSSLMTTIHTQYF. CDR3 bases: TGTGCCAGCAGCTCACTAATGACTACTATCCATACGCAGTATTTT.

The chain carries TRBV11-2 and TRBJ2-2; TRBD2 aligns across 9 bases. Germline V gene data show CDR1 as SGHAT and CDR2 as FQNNGV. J was trimmed by 1 base and V by 3 bases; bases with no gene match: 9. The CDR3 is 18 amino acids. CDR3 nucleotide sequence: TGTGCCAGCAGCTTCTCGTCGGGACTAGCAGAGAACACCGGGGAGCTGTTTTTT. This sequence encodes CASSFSSGLAENTGELFF.

V gene TRBV18 combines with J gene TRBJ2-5; 8 bases align to TRBD1. V was pared by 2 bases and J by 5 bases, with 7 bases of the junction left unmatched. This CDR3 is built from 15 residues. Germline V gene lookup returns CDR1 KGHSH and CDR2 LQKENI. DNA for the CDR3: TGTGCCAGCTCACCAGTCCAGGGGGCACAGGAGACCCAGTACTTC. Translation gives CASSPVQGAQETQYF.

The chain uses TRBV7-9 and TRBJ1-2; 8 positions match TRBD1. Trimming at V came to 1 base and at J to 8 bases, leaving 9 bases not matched to a gene. The CDR3 spans 15 residues. Per germline, CDR1 SEHNR and CDR2 FQNEAQ (reference sequence). The CDR3 DNA reads as TGTGCCAGCAGCTTAGGGGACCAGGGGGCGCGGGGCTACACCTTC. Translation: CASSLGDQGARGYTF.

The genes are TRBV27 and TRBJ2-7; 7 nucleotides line up with TRBD2. The germline V gene encodes CDR1 MNHEY and CDR2 SMNVEV (reference sequence). This CDR3 contains 17 residues. The V segment lost 1 base and the J segment 4 bases; nucleotides outside the gene matches: 13. CDR3 bases: TGTGCCAGCAGTTTATTGGCTAGCGGAGATGGGGTATACGAGCAGTACTTC. It codes for CASSLLASGDGVYEQYF.

This clone was picked up one time. The chain links TRBV7-2 to TRBJ2-7; perhaps TRBD1 as D (6 bases). Germline CDR1 SGHTA, CDR2 FQGNSA. The length of the CDR3 is 14 residues. Trimming cost V 4 bases and J 3 bases, with 13 bases left between them. The CDR3 reads CASSSDSKNYEQYF. The CDR3, as DNA: TGTGCCAGCAGCTCGGACAGCAAGAACTACGAGCAGTACTTC.

The chain couples TRBV11-2 to TRBJ2-4; TRBD2 aligns across 11 bases. J was trimmed by 6 bases and V by 5 bases; bases with no gene match: 9. Germline loops: CDR1 SGHAT, CDR2 FQNNGV. This CDR3 comprises 16 residues. The CDR3 is CASSPRLAGQGNIQYF. Here the CDR3 DNA reads TGTGCCAGCAGCCCAAGACTAGCGGGACAGGGAAACATTCAGTACTTC.

V gene TRBV11-2 combines with J gene TRBJ2-3, with 7 bases fitting TRBD2. Germline lookup yields CDR1 SGHAT and CDR2 FQNNGV. The trim removed 4 bases at V and 4 bases at J, leaving 5 bases unmatched. The CDR3 has 14 residues. CDR3 loop: CASSSGLGADTQYF. The CDR3 DNA reads as TGTGCCAGCAGCTCCGGACTAGGAGCAGATACGCAGTATTTT.

The chain has TRBV30 and TRBJ2-7, with 7 bases lining up with TRBD1. V gave up 2 bases and J gave up 0 bases; unmatched junction bases: 7. Germline V lookup: CDR1 GTSNPN, CDR2 SVGIG (reference sequence). This CDR3 region has 15 residues. CDR3 sequence reads: CAWSMGQRSSYEQYF. CDR3 nucleotide sequence: TGTGCCTGGAGTATGGGACAGAGGAGCTCCTACGAGCAGTACTTC.

The chain employs TRBV29-1 and TRBJ1-5, with TRBD1 as a possible D gene (5 bases). Germline V gene sequence: CDR1 SQVTM, CDR2 ANQGSEA. The CDR3 has 13 residues. V was trimmed by 7 bases and J by 4 bases, leaving 14 bases between them. CDR3 coding DNA: TGCAGCGCCCTAACAGGATTTAATCAGCCCCAGCATTTT. This encodes CSALTGFNQPQHF.

The chain joins TRBV7-9 to TRBJ2-5; 12 nucleotides align to TRBD2. Germline assignment: CDR1 SEHNR and CDR2 FQNEAQ (reference sequence). Trimming removed 5 bases from V and 4 bases from J; junction bases left unmatched: 5. This CDR3 has 15 residues. Here the CDR3 DNA reads TGTGCCAGCAGCGCACTAGCGGGAGGAATAGAGACCCAGTACTTC. It translates to CASSALAGGIETQYF. The variable domain in full, completed from reference TRBV7-9 and TRBJ2-5, reads DTGVSQNPRHKITKRGQNVTFRCDPISEHNRLYWYRQTLGQGPEFLTYFQNEAQLEKSRLLSDRFSAERPKGSFSTLEIQRTEQGDSAMYLCASSALAGGIETQYFGPGTRLLVL.

The sample holds a few counts of this clone. CDR3 sequence (DNA): TGCGCCAGCAGCCAAGATGACAGGGGTTATTCACCCCTCCACTTT. It specifies CASSQDDRGYSPLHF. V gene TRBV4-1 combines with J gene TRBJ1-6, with TRBD1 identical over 8 bases. The CDR3 spans 15 residues. Losses at the gene ends were 0 bases for V and 8 bases for J; bases not matched to a gene: 3. Germline assignment: CDR1 MGHRA and CDR2 YSYEKL.

In this sample, this clone turned up once. The rearrangement joins TRBV5-1 to TRBJ2-5; D not resolved. V was cut by 0 bases and J by 2 bases, with 5 bases left in between. CDR3 length equals 13 residues. Germline V lookup: CDR1 SGHRS, CDR2 YFSETQ. The DNA for the CDR3 is TGCGCCAGCAGCTTGGTGCTACAAGAGACCCAGTACTTC. This gives the protein CASSLVLQETQYF.

V gene TRBV2 combines with J gene TRBJ1-1; D might be TRBD1 (5 bases). This CDR3 comprises 16 residues. V lost 1 base and J lost 0, with 12 bases in between. The germline V gene has CDR1 SNHLY and CDR2 FYNNEI. The CDR3 reads CASSEDGGGMNTEAFF. In nucleotides, the CDR3 is TGTGCCAGCAGTGAAGACGGTGGGGGGATGAACACTGAAGCTTTCTTT.

This clone appeared once. The rearrangement links TRBV15 to TRBJ2-1, with 8 bases lining up with TRBD2. V shed 4 bases, J shed 7 bases, and the junction held 12 bases outside the gene matches. CDR3 length: 16 residues. The germline CDR1 and CDR2 sequences are LNHNV and YYDKDF (reference sequence). CDR3 DNA sequence: TGTGCCACCAGCACTTTGCGGGGACTAGGATTTAATGAGCAGTTCTTC. Amino acids: CATSTLRGLGFNEQFF.

The chain links TRBV5-1 to TRBJ1-1; the match to TRBD1 covers 11 bases. V lost 4 bases and J lost 4; bases outside the gene matches: 3. The germline CDR1 and CDR2 sequences are SGHRS and YFSETQ. The CDR3 loop spans 14 amino acids. CDR3 in DNA: TGCGCCAGCAGCCGGACAGGGGGCGGCACTGAAGCTTTCTTT. Translation: CASSRTGGGTEAFF.

This CDR3 is CSVAFSLGQGNRDTQYF. In DNA, the CDR3 is TGCAGCGTTGCTTTTAGCTTGGGACAGGGTAATCGGGATACGCAGTATTTT. The chain links TRBV29-1 to TRBJ2-3, with 9 bases matching TRBD1. Losses at the gene ends were 4 bases for V and 6 bases for J; bases not matched to a gene: 17. Germline values: CDR1 SQVTM, CDR2 ANQGSEA. The CDR3 contains 17 residues.

CDR3: CASSPQGAGAKNIQYF. In DNA form, the CDR3 reads TGTGCCAGCAGCCCGCAGGGGGCAGGGGCCAAAAACATTCAGTACTTC. The chain employs TRBV9 and TRBJ2-4; 8 nucleotides agree with TRBD1. CDR3 length: 16 residues. J gave up 1 base and V 4 bases, and 7 bases lay outside the gene matches. The germline V gene encodes CDR1 SGDLS and CDR2 YYNGEE.